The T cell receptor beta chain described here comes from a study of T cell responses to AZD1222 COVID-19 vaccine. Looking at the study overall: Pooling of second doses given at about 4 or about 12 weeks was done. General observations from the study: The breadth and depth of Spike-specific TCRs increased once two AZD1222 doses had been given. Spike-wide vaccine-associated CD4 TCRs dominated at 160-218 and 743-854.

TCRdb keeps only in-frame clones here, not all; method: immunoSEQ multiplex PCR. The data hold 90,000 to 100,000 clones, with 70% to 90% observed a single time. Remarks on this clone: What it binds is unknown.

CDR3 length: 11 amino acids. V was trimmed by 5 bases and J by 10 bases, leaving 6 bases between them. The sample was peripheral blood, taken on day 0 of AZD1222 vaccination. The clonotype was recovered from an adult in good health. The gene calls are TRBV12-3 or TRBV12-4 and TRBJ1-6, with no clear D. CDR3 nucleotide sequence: TGTGCCAGCAGTGGGAACTCACCCCTCCACTTT. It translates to CASSGNSPLHF.